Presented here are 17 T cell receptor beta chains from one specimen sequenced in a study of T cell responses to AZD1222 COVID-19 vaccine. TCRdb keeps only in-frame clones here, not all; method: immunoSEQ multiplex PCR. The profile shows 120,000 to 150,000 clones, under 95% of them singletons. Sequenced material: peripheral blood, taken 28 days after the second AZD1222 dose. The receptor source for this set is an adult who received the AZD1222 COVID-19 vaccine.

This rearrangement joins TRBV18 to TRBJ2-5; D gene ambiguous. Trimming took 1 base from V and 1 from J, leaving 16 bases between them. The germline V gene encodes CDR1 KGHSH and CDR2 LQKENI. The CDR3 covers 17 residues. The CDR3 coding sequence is TGTGCCAGCTCACCACGTGGGCAGAGCGCCACCCAAGAGACCCAGTACTTC. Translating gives CASSPRGQSATQETQYF.

The CDR3 nucleotides are TGTGCCAGCAGGGGTCTTCAGCGGGGGGTTAATGAGCAGTTCTTC. Translation gives CASRGLQRGVNEQFF. The chain links TRBV2 to TRBJ2-1; the match to TRBD2 covers 9 bases. The V segment lost 6 bases and the J segment 7 bases; nucleotides outside the gene matches: 10. The length of the CDR3 is 15 residues. Germline loops: CDR1 SNHLY, CDR2 FYNNEI. Complete variable domain (other parts from reference TRBV2 and TRBJ2-1): EPEVTQTPSHQVTQMGQEVILRCVPISNHLYFYWYRQILGQKVEFLVSFYNNEISEKSEIFDDQFSVERPDGSNFTLKIRSTKLEDSAMYFCASRGLQRGVNEQFFGPGTRLTVL.

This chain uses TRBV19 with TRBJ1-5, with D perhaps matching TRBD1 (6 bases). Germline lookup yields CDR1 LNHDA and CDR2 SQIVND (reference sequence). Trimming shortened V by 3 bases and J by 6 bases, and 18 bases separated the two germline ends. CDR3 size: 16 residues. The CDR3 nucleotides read TGTGCCAGTAGTATCGGTGGCGGGGACATTAGTCAGCCCCAGCATTTT. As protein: CASSIGGGDISQPQHF.

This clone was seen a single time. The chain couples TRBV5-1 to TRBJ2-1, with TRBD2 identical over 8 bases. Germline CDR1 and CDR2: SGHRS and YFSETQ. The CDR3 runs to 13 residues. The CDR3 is CAIPGLEVNEQFF. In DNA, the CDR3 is TGCGCAATACCGGGACTAGAGGTCAATGAGCAGTTCTTC.

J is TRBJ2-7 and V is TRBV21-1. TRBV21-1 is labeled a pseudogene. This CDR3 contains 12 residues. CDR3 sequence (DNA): TGTGCCAGCAGCAAAGGATGCTACGAGCAGTACTTC. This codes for CASSKGCYEQYF.

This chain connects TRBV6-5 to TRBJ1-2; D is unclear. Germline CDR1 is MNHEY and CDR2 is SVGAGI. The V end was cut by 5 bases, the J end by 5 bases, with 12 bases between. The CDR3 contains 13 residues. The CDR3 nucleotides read TGTGCCAGCAGTCCCCCGGACGGGTATGGCTACACCTTC. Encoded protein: CASSPPDGYGYTF.

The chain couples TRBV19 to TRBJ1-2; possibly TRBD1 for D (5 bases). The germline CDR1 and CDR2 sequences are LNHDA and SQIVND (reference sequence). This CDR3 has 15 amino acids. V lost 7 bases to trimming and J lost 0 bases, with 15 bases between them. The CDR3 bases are TGTGCCAGTACCAGGGTCGTAGCCCCTAACTATGGCTACACCTTC. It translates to CASTRVVAPNYGYTF.

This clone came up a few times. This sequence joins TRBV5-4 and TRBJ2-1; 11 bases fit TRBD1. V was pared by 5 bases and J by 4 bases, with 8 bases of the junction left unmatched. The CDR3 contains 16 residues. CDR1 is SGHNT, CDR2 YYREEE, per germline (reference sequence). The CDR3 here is CASRPRDRGGYNEQFF. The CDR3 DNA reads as TGTGCCAGCAGGCCCCGGGACAGGGGGGGATACAATGAGCAGTTCTTC.

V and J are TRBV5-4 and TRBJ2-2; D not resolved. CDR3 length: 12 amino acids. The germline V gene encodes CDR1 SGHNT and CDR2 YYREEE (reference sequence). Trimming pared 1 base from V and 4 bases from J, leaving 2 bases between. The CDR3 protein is CASSLSTGELFF. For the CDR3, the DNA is TGTGCCAGCAGCTTGTCCACCGGGGAGCTGTTTTTT.

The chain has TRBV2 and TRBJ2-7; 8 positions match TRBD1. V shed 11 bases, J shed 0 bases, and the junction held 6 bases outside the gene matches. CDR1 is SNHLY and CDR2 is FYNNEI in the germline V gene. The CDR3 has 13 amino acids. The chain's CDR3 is CAGRTGSSYEQYF. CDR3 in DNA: TGTGCCGGCCGGACAGGGAGCTCCTACGAGCAGTACTTC.

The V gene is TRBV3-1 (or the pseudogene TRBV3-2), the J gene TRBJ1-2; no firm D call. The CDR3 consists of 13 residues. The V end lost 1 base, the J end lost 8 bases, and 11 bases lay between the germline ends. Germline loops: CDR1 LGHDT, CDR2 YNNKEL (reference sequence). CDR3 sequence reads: CASSQALDRGYTF. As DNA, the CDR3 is TGTGCCAGCAGCCAAGCTCTTGACCGAGGCTACACCTTC.

The CDR3 nucleotides are TGTGCCAGCAGTTCAACGTGGCGGGAGGGTGTCCAGTACTTC. Translating gives CASSSTWREGVQYF. The V gene is TRBV28, the J gene TRBJ2-5, with 9 bases fitting TRBD2. V trimming: 4 bases; J trimming: 10 bases; junction bases outside the gene matches: 10. The CDR3 has 14 amino acids. Germline assignment: CDR1 MDHEN and CDR2 SYDVKM.

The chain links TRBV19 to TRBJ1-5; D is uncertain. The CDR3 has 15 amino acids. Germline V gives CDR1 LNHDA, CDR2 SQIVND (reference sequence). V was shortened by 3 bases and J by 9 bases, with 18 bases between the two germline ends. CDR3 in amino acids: CASSINPYHLGPQHF. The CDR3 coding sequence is TGTGCCAGTAGTATTAACCCCTACCACCTGGGGCCCCAGCATTTT.

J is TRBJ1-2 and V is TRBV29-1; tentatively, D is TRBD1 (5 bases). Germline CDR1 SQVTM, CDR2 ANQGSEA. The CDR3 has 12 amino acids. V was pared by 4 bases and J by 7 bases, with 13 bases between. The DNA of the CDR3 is TGCAGCGTTGTAGAGGGGTTGGCTGGCTACACCTTC. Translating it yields CSVVEGLAGYTF.

CDR3 DNA: TGTGCCAGTACCAAGGGAGGGAGCTACGAGCAGTACTTC. Translation gives CASTKGGSYEQYF. This chain links TRBV19 with TRBJ2-7; 7 nucleotides agree with TRBD2. The CDR3 is 13 residues long. V shed 7 bases, J shed 3 bases, and the junction held 6 bases outside the gene matches. Looked up from germline, CDR1 is LNHDA and CDR2 is SQIVND (reference sequence).

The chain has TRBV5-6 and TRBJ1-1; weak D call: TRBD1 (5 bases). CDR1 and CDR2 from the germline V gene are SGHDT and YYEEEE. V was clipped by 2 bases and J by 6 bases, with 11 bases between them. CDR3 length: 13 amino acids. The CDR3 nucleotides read TGTGCCAGCAGCTTAGGGACGGGGGCTGAAGCTTTCTTT. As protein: CASSLGTGAEAFF.

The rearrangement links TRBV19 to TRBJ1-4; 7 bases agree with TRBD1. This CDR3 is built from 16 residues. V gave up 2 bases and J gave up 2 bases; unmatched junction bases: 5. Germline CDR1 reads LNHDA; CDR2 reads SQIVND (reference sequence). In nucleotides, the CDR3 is TGTGCCAGTAGTATACCGGGACAGCGCACTAATGAAAAACTGTTTTTT. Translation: CASSIPGQRTNEKLFF.